The rows below give T cell receptor beta chains drawn from one sample of a study of human T cells and chemical hapten exposure. A single record per CDR3 protein comes from TCRdb applying MiXCR to the RACE reads. The sample lists some 400,000 distinct CDR3 sequences, 4% to 6% occurring once. Sequenced material: whole blood, taken in connection with sensitization to the hapten diphenylcyclopropenone (DPC). These receptors were collected from a woman aged 45 to 65 with alopecia areata. Some clones in this sample may be carry-over from other donors' samples. Each CDR3 is given with its conserved first and last residue. Fields, in order: clone size, V gene, J gene, D gene, CDR3 DNA, CDR3 protein. The D gene is left open where the match is weak. Not all rows give a size; the values are once, few, many and, for expanded clones, a class.

clone size: few; V gene: TRBV6-5; J gene: TRBJ1-2; D gene: TRBD1; CDR3 DNA: TGTGCCAGCAGTTCCGCCCCTCGGAAAGGGGGCGCCGGCTATGGCTACACCTTC; CDR3 protein: CASSSAPRKGGAGYGYTF
clone size: many; V gene: TRBV24-1; J gene: TRBJ2-3; D gene: -; CDR3 DNA: TGTGCCACCAGTGATGGGTGGCAGGGGCCAGATACGCAGTATTTT; CDR3 protein: CATSDGWQGPDTQYF
clone size: many; V gene: TRBV20-1; J gene: TRBJ2-3; D gene: TRBD1; CDR3 DNA: TGCAGTGCTCCCCGGACAGGGTCAATCTCAGATACGCAGTATTTT; CDR3 protein: CSAPRTGSISDTQYF
clone size: many; V gene: TRBV4-3; J gene: TRBJ2-3; D gene: -; CDR3 DNA: TGCGCCAGCAGCCCGAGACTTGCGGCCGCGACAGATACGCAGTATTTT; CDR3 protein: CASSPRLAAATDTQYF
clone size: many; V gene: TRBV6-5; J gene: TRBJ1-2; D gene: -; CDR3 DNA: TGTGCCAGCAGTTACTCAACAGGGCTGGGTGGCTACACCTTC; CDR3 protein: CASSYSTGLGGYTF
clone size: many; V gene: TRBV4-1; J gene: TRBJ2-1; D gene: TRBD2; CDR3 DNA: TGCGCCAGCAGTTATGGGACTAGTAACAATGAGCAGTTCTTC; CDR3 protein: CASSYGTSNNEQFF
clone size: -; V gene: TRBV7-6; J gene: TRBJ2-3; D gene: -; CDR3 DNA: TGTGCCAGCAGCTCGGGACGCATGAGCACAGATACGCAGTATTTT; CDR3 protein: CASSSGRMSTDTQYF
clone size: -; V gene: TRBV6-6; J gene: TRBJ2-7; D gene: -; CDR3 DNA: TGTGCCAGCAGTGCCCGTGGGGTCACCTACGAGCAGTACTTC; CDR3 protein: CASSARGVTYEQYF
clone size: many; V gene: TRBV29-1; J gene: TRBJ1-2; D gene: -; CDR3 DNA: TGCAGCACCCGACAGGAGGCCTATGGCTACACCTTC; CDR3 protein: CSTRQEAYGYTF
clone size: -; V gene: TRBV10-3; J gene: TRBJ1-3; D gene: TRBD1; CDR3 DNA: TGTGCCATCAGAGAAACAGGGGGCACTGGAAACACCATATATTTT; CDR3 protein: CAIRETGGTGNTIYF
clone size: -; V gene: TRBV5-4; J gene: TRBJ2-5; D gene: TRBD1; CDR3 DNA: TGTGCCAGCAGCCCCGGGACAGGGAGCCAAGAGACCCAGTACTTC; CDR3 protein: CASSPGTGSQETQYF